This T cell receptor beta chain was observed in a study of cytomegalovirus exposure and HLA in healthy donors. The study, taken as a whole, reports: As a later analysis revealed, the rate of TCR association differed by HLA locus, with DRB1 most and HLA-C fewest.

Germline V gene lookup returns CDR1 MDHEN and CDR2 SYDVKM. The CDR3 is made up of 14 amino acids. The V end was cut by 6 bases, the J end by 0 bases, with 11 bases between. To note about this clone: No antigen is known for it.

The PCR ran on 60 Vbeta and 13 Jbeta primers. This table comes from immunoSEQ multiplex PCR, and its TCRdb copy is limited to in-frame clones, with some not included. The sample has roughly 130,000 clones; around three fifths are singletons. The chain is built from TRBV28 and TRBJ1-1; D perhaps matches TRBD1 (5 bases). Sequencing was done on a sample of PBMCs. This TCR derives from a male donor in good health and CMV-seronegative. CDR3 region: CASRRQSVNTEAFF. The CDR3 bases are TGTGCCAGCAGACGACAGTCAGTGAACACTGAAGCTTTCTTT.